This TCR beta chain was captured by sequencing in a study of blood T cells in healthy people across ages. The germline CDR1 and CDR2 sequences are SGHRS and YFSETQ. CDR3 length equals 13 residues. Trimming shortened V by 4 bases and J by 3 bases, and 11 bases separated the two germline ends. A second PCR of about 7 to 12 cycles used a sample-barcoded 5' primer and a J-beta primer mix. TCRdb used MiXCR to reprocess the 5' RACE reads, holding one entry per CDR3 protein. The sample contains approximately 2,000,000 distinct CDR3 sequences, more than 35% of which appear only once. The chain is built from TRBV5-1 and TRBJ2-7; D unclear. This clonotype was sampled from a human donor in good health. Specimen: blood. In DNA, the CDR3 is TGCGCCAGCAGCCTAACACCCGTCTACGAGCAGTACTTC. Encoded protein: CASSLTPVYEQYF.